Sequencing of this T cell receptor (beta chain) was carried out in a study of sequential checkpoint blockade in melanoma. In the study overall: Randomization was 1:1 between first-line nivolumab→ipilimumab and ipilimumab→nivolumab. Maintenance nivolumab came after either treatment sequence.

Sample treatment: randomized to nivolumab then ipilimumab (arm A) or the reverse (arm B). Sorted cells were live CD3+CD8+, lacking CD19 and CD56, from PBMCs. Measured with immunoSEQ multiplex PCR; TCRdb has only the in-frame clones, and not every one. Here the sample spans over 8,000 clones, 90% being singletons. The V end was cut by 4 bases, the J end by 0 bases, with 10 bases between. The CDR3 length is 14 residues. From germline, CDR1 is SGDLS and CDR2 YYNGEE. Sequences were derived from CD8+ T cells sorted from blood (inferred from file names), sampled from a patient given nivolumab and ipilimumab in sequence. This chain links TRBV9 with TRBJ1-1; D possibly corresponds to TRBD1 (5 bases). This sequence was found in a human donor with melanoma. The CDR3 sequence is CASSKGLMNTEAFF. As DNA, the CDR3 is TGTGCCAGCAGCAAGGGACTTATGAACACTGAAGCTTTCTTT.